The clone carrying this T cell receptor beta chain turned up a few times. Antigen specificity is unknown. The data stem from a study of T-cell reconstitution after alpha-beta-depleted transplantation in children. Points from the study as a whole: Once a year had passed after transplant, T-cell counts and diversity came mostly from newly produced T cells. There were some patients whose high TCRbeta diversity at day 60 came from surviving recipient T cells and thymic progenitors. Reports say that about two months after transplant, the alpha-beta T cells came out of several hundred graft clones that had expanded.

Using unique molecular identifiers, the investigators prepared the TCRbeta library. One entry per CDR3 protein results from TCRdb running MiXCR on the PCR reads. The data contain around 17,000 distinct CDR3 sequences, 4.5% to 6.5% of them singletons. This CDR3 has 14 amino acids. Looked up from germline, CDR1 is MGHRA and CDR2 is YSYEKL. V was shortened by 1 base and J by 2 bases, with 8 bases between the two germline ends. This chain connects TRBV4-1 to TRBJ2-5, with a tentative D call TRBD2 (5 bases). The source was PBMCs, collected before TCRalphabeta/CD19-depleted stem cell transplant. This receptor was taken from a boy aged 5-17 years with acute lymphoblastic leukemia, due to receive a stem cell transplant. CDR3 nucleotide sequence: TGCGCCAGCAGCCAAGTTACGGGGCAAGAGACCCAGTACTTC. This sequence encodes CASSQVTGQETQYF.